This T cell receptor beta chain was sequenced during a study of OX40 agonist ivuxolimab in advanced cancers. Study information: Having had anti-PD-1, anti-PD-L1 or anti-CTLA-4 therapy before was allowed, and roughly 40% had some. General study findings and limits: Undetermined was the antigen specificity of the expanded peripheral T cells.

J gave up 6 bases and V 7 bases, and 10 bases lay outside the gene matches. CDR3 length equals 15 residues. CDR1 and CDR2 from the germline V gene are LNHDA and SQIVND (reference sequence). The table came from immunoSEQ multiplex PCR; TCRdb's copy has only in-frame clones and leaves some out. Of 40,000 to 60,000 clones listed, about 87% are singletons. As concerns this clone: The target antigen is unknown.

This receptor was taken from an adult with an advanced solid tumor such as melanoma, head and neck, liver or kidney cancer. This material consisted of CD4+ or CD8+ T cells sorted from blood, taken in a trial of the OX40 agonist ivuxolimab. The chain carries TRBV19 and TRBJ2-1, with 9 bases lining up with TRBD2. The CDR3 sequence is CASKSAIAGVNEQFF. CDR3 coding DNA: TGTGCCAGTAAATCCGCGATAGCGGGGGTCAATGAGCAGTTCTTC.